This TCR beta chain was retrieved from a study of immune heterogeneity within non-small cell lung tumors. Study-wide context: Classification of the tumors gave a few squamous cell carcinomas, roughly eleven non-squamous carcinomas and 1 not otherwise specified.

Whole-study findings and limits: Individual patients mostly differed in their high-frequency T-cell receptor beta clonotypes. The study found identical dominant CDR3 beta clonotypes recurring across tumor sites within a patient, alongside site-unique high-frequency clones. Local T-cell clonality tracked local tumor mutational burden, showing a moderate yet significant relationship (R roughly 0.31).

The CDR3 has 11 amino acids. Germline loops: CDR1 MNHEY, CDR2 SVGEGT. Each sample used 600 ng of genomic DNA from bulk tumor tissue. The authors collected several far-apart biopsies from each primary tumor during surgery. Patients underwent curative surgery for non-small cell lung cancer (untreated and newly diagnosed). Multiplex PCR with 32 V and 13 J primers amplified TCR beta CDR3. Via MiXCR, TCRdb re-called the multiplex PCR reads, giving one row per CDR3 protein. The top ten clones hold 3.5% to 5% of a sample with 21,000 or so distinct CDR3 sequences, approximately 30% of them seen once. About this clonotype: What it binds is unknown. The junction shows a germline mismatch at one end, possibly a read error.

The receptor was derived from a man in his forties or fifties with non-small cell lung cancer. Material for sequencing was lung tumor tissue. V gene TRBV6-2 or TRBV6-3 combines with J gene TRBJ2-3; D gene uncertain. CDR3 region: CASSLQDKQYF. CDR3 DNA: TGTGCCAGCAGTCTACAAGATAAGCAGTATTTT.